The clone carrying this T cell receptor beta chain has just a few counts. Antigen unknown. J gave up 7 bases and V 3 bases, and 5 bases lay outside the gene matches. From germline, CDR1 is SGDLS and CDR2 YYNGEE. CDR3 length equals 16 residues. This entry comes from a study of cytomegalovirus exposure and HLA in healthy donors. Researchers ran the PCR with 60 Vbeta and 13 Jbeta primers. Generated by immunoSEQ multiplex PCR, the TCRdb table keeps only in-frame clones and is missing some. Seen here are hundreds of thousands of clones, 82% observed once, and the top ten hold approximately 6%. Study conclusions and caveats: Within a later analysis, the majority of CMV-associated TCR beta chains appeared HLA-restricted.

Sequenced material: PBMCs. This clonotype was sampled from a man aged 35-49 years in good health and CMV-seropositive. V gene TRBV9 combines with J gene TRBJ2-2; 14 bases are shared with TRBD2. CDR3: CASSEGLAGVDGELFF. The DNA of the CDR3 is TGTGCCAGCAGCGAGGGACTAGCGGGAGTTGACGGGGAGCTGTTTTTT.